What follows is one TCR beta chain and its context. As yet, its antigen is unknown. The primer mix had 60 Vbeta and 13 Jbeta primers. Here immunoSEQ multiplex PCR was the method, and the copy in TCRdb shows in-frame clones only, minus some. The table records 150,000 to 200,000 clones, about 86% of them present only once. All the people who gave samples were healthy bone marrow donors. The CDR3 has 16 amino acids. From germline, CDR1 is SGHTA and CDR2 FQGNSA. V was cut by 0 bases and J by 6 bases, with 17 bases left in between. This entry comes from a study of cytomegalovirus exposure and HLA in healthy donors. Across the whole study: Earlier, 150 million to 200 million T cells were analyzed, and some 120 million unique TCR beta sequences were found among them.

Study-wide results and limits: In a later analysis, TCR beta V- and J-gene trimming was associated with a missense DCLRE1C variant. Further analysis was carried out later, and it showed several of the most significant clusters appearing linked to common viral pathogens.

J is TRBJ1-2 and V is TRBV7-2; possibly TRBD1 for D (6 bases). The clonotype was recovered from a woman aged 18-29 years in good health and CMV-seronegative. Sample: PBMCs. CDR3 DNA sequence: TGTGCCAGCAGCTTAGCGCTAGGAGGGGGGGCGCATGGCTACACCTTC. It translates to CASSLALGGGAHGYTF. Full variable domain (missing parts from reference TRBV7-2 and TRBJ1-2): GAGVSQSPSNKVTEKGKDVELRCDPISGHTALYWYRQSLGQGLEFLIYFQGNSAPDKSGLPSDRFSAERTGGSVSTLTIQRTQQEDSAVYLCASSLALGGGAHGYTFGSGTRLTVV.